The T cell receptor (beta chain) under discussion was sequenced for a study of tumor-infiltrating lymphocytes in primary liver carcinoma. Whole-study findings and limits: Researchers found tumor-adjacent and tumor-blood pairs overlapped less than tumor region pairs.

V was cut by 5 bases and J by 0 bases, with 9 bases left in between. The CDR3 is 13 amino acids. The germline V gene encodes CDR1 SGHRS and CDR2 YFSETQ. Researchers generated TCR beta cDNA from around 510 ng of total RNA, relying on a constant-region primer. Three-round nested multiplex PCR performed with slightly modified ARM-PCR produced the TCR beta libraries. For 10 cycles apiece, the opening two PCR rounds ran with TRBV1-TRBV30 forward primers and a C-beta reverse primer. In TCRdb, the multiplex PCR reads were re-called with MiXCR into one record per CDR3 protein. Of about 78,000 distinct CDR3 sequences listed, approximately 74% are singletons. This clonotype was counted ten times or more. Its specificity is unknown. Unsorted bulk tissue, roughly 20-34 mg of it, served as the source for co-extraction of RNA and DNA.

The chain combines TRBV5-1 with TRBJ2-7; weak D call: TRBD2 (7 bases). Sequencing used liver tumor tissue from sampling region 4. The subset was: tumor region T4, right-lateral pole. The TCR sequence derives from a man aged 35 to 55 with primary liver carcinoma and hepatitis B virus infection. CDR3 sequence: CASRGGASYEQYF. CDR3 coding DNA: TGCGCCAGCAGGGGGGGGGCCTCCTACGAGCAGTACTTC.